Below, 13 T cell receptor beta chains from the same sample are listed, as sequenced in a study of shared clonotypes between healthy human individuals. The data were produced by immunoSEQ multiplex PCR, yet TCRdb's version contains in-frame clones alone and is incomplete. The sample includes roughly 1,100,000 clones, around four fifths of them seen just once. The specimen sequenced was memory CD4+ T cells sorted from blood. The subset is: CD45RA-negative fraction. The receptors here all came from a man aged 18 to 35 in good health.

The rearrangement links TRBV28 to TRBJ1-6; D call uncertain. The CDR3 extends over 16 amino acids. CDR1 is MDHEN and CDR2 is SYDVKM in the germline V gene. Trimming stripped 2 bases from V and 7 bases from J, with 15 bases between. The CDR3, as DNA: TGTGCCAGCAGTTTAAATGGAAAGGGAGGCAATTCACCCCTCCACTTT. Amino acid sequence: CASSLNGKGGNSPLHF.

This chain connects TRBV6-5 to TRBJ1-2, with a possible D match to TRBD1 (6 bases). Germline V gene data show CDR1 as MNHEY and CDR2 as SVGAGI. Trimming took 0 bases from V and 7 from J, leaving 15 bases between them. The CDR3 runs 15 residues. The CDR3 bases are TGTGCCAGCAGTTACTCGATTCGGGGGCGCGGTGGCTACACCTTC. Translating gives CASSYSIRGRGGYTF.

The chain carries TRBV5-5 and TRBJ1-3; D gene uncertain. The CDR3 loop spans 16 amino acids. Germline CDR1 SGHKS, CDR2 YYEKEE (reference sequence). V gave up 1 base and J gave up 0 bases, with 11 bases separating them. The CDR3 here is CASSLQWRVSGNTIYF. As DNA, the CDR3 is TGTGCCAGCAGCTTGCAGTGGAGGGTCTCTGGAAACACCATATATTTT.

The rearrangement joins TRBV6-5 to TRBJ1-6; 8 bases align to TRBD1. The CDR3 length is 12 residues. The germline V gene has CDR1 MNHEY and CDR2 SVGAGI. J gave up 9 bases and V 7 bases, and 2 bases lay outside the gene matches. The CDR3 DNA is TGTGCCAGCACCGGACAGGGTTCACCCCTCCACTTT. Protein: CASTGQGSPLHF.

In this sample, this clone turned up a few times. Other DNA sequences in this sample translate to the same CDR3. The V and J genes are TRBV5-4 and TRBJ2-5; TRBD1 matches at 10 bases. Trimming took 5 bases from V and 1 from J; bases not matched to a gene: 5. The CDR3 sequence is 15 residues long. The germline CDR1 and CDR2 sequences are SGHNT and YYREEE (reference sequence). The CDR3 DNA reads TGTGCCAGCAGTCGGGACAGGGGTCTCCAAGAGACCCAGTACTTC. Translated, it gives CASSRDRGLQETQYF.

The chain is built from TRBV28 and TRBJ2-5; the match to TRBD2 covers 8 bases. The V and J ends lost 3 bases and 7 bases, in that order; junction bases with no gene match: 4. This CDR3 has 13 amino acids. Germline V gene lookup returns CDR1 MDHEN and CDR2 SYDVKM. The CDR3 coding sequence is TGTGCCAGCAGTTTGGCCGGGGGGGGGACCCAGTACTTC. It specifies CASSLAGGGTQYF.

In this sample, this clone turned up once. The chain is built from TRBV5-1 and TRBJ2-7, with D perhaps matching TRBD1 (5 bases). Germline V gene data show CDR1 as SGHRS and CDR2 as YFSETQ. V gave up 1 base and J gave up 7 bases, with 12 bases separating them. The CDR3 contains 13 residues. CDR3 region: CASSLSSGAEQYF. For the CDR3, the DNA is TGCGCCAGCAGCTTGTCAAGTGGGGCAGAGCAGTACTTC.

This clone has only a few counts. This chain joins TRBV11-3 and TRBJ2-5; D is perhaps TRBD1 or TRBD2 (5 bases each). In germline, CDR1 is SGHNT, CDR2 YENEEA. The CDR3 runs 14 residues. V lost 1 base and J lost 4, with 10 bases in between. The CDR3 is CASSLGRGGETQYF. CDR3 bases: TGTGCCAGCAGCTTAGGACGTGGGGGAGAGACCCAGTACTTC.

The chain recombines TRBV9 with TRBJ1-1; TRBD1 is a possible D gene (6 bases). The germline V gene has CDR1 SGDLS and CDR2 YYNGEE. V dropped 3 bases and J dropped 3 bases, with 18 bases sitting between them. This CDR3 has 16 residues. This chain's CDR3 is CASSAGVGYRDTEAFF. CDR3 nucleotide sequence: TGTGCCAGCAGCGCAGGGGTAGGTTATAGGGACACTGAAGCTTTCTTT.

Comments on this clone: The sample holds other DNA sequences that translate to the same CDR3. The chain has TRBV10-1 and TRBJ2-2; tentatively, D is TRBD1 (6 bases). From germline, CDR1 is WNHNN and CDR2 SYGVQD (reference sequence). The CDR3 is 16 residues long. The V and J ends lost 4 bases and 2 bases respectively, with 14 bases between them. This chain's CDR3 is CASSGGLDGNTGELFF. Written as DNA, the CDR3 is TGCGCCAGCAGTGGGGGGCTAGACGGCAACACCGGGGAGCTGTTTTTT.

This chain uses TRBV5-4 with TRBJ2-5, with D possibly TRBD2 on 6 matching bases. The CDR3 runs 17 residues. Germline assignment: CDR1 SGHNT and CDR2 YYREEE (reference sequence). The V end lost 9 bases, the J end lost 5 bases, and 29 bases lay between the germline ends. The CDR3 is CATAVGEKLASSETQYF. The DNA for the CDR3 is TGTGCCACGGCTGTAGGAGAGAAACTAGCATCTTCGGAGACCCAGTACTTC.

The CDR3 here is CASSDGGGRLLDSEAFF. As DNA, the CDR3 is TGTGCCAGCAGTGACGGGGGTGGTCGGTTGTTGGACTCTGAAGCTTTCTTT. The V and J genes are TRBV25-1 and TRBJ1-1; D possibly corresponds to TRBD1 (5 bases). The length of the CDR3 is 17 residues. Germline assignment: CDR1 MGHDK and CDR2 SYGVNS. V lost 3 bases, J lost 6 bases, and 23 bases lay in between.

The chain links TRBV5-1 to TRBJ2-1; no reliable D call. Looked up from germline, CDR1 is SGHRS and CDR2 is YFSETQ. The V end lost 0 bases, the J end lost 6 bases, and 13 bases lay between the germline ends. The CDR3 runs 15 residues. The CDR3 here is CASSLGASGRNEQFF. CDR3 sequence (DNA): TGCGCCAGCAGCTTGGGGGCGTCCGGACGCAATGAGCAGTTCTTC.